The clone carrying this T cell receptor beta chain was detected a few times. Seattle patients were enrolled while actively infected and followed longitudinally. The sample comes from a study of blood T cell repertoires in COVID-19. Study-wide context: From the United States, Italy and Spain came samples of acute and convalescent COVID-19.

The trim removed 2 bases at V and 2 bases at J, leaving 4 bases unmatched. Germline lookup yields CDR1 SGHRS and CDR2 YFSETQ. CDR3 size: 15 residues. Authors' analysis steps: Counts of nucleated cells, estimated from reference gene primer amplification, were obtained. The table came from immunoSEQ multiplex PCR; TCRdb's copy has only in-frame clones and leaves some out. V, J and clone size derive from that table, while D and trimming were established from the DNA sequence. The table lists approximately 300,000 clones, 75% to 90% of them singletons, with 5.5% to 8% in the top ten. The gene calls are TRBV5-1 and TRBJ1-1, with 9 positions matching TRBD1. This sequence was found in a woman aged 45-60 years with COVID-19, enrolled during active disease. Sequenced input: peripheral blood. DNA of the CDR3: TGCGCCAGCAGCTTAAGGACAGGGGATAACACTGAAGCTTTCTTT. Translated, it gives CASSLRTGDNTEAFF.